The clone carrying this T cell receptor (beta chain) was observed many times. Its antigen is unknown. The data are from a study of identical twins. Between the trimmed V and J ends, which lost 2 bases and 3 bases, there was a span of 6 bases. Germline V gene sequence: CDR1 SGHTA, CDR2 FQGNSA. The CDR3 covers 13 residues. Study conclusions and caveats: With abundant cord blood beta clonotypes, insertions were fewer; memory repertoires showed no such pattern.

A universal primer site was incorporated via template switching, and the cDNA contained unique molecular identifiers. One entry per CDR3 protein results from TCRdb running MiXCR on the 5' RACE reads. The sample holds roughly 470,000 distinct CDR3 sequences, around an eighth seen once. The sample was also linked to a second study, of yellow fever vaccine responses in identical twins.

The specimen sequenced was CD4+ T cells sorted from blood. The chain couples TRBV7-2 to TRBJ2-3, with a tentative D call TRBD1 (5 bases). This receptor was taken from a woman aged 18-35 years in good health. The CDR3 loop reads CASSLRQTDTQYF. DNA for the CDR3: TGTGCCAGCAGCTTACGACAGACAGATACGCAGTATTTT.